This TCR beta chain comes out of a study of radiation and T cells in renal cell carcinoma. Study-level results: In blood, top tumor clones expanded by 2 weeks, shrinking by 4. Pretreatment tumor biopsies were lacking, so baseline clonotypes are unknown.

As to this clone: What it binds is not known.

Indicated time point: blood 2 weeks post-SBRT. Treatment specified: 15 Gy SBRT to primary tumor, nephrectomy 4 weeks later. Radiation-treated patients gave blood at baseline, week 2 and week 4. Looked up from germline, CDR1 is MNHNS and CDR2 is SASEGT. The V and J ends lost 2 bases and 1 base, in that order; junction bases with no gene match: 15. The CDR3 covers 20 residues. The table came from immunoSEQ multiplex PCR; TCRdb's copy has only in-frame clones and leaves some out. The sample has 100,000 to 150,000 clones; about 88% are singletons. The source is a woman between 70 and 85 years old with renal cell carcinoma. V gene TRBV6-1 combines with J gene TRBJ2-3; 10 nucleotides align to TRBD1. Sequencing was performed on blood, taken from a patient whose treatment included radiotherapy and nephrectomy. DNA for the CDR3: TGTGCCAGCAGTGAATTATCCAATGGGCGCGGGACAGGGGGCACAGATACGCAGTATTTT. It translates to CASSELSNGRGTGGTDTQYF.